This T cell receptor beta chain is drawn from a study of OX40 agonist ivuxolimab in advanced cancers. About this clone: Antigen unknown.

Study outcomes and limitations: Which antigen the expanded peripheral T cells recognized is unknown. Some of the nonresponding patients also showed low levels of normalized T-cell clonal expansion. Averaging showed that CD8+ T cells had more expanded clones than CD4+ did.

The data were produced by immunoSEQ multiplex PCR, yet TCRdb's version contains in-frame clones alone and is incomplete. The sample consists of fewer than 85,000 clones, 75% to 95% of them appearing once. V gave up 5 bases and J gave up 5 bases; unmatched junction bases: 12. Germline V gene data show CDR1 as SGHRS and CDR2 as YFSETQ. CDR3 length: 15 residues. This specimen consisted of CD4+ or CD8+ T cells sorted from blood, obtained in a trial of the OX40 agonist ivuxolimab. The chain carries TRBV5-1 and TRBJ1-2; 7 bases match TRBD1. The clonotype originates from an adult with an advanced solid tumor such as melanoma, head and neck, liver or kidney cancer. CDR3 bases: TGCGCCAGCAGACCCCCCGGGACAGAGCTATATGGCTACACCTTC. It specifies CASRPPGTELYGYTF.